Listed below are T cell receptor beta chains from one sample, sequenced in a study of blood T cell repertoires in COVID-19. Sequencing used immunoSEQ multiplex PCR; TCRdb keeps in-frame clones, though not all of them. Of 250,000 to 300,000 clones in the sample, 65% to 90% were seen once. Sequenced input: peripheral blood. The receptors were gathered from a man in his fifties with active or convalescent COVID-19. The CDR3 runs from the conserved cysteine through the conserved F or W. The order of the fields is V gene, CDR3 protein.

>TRBV27
CASSLLGQGIAEAFF
>TRBV18
CASSPGTVYGYTF
>TRBV19
CASSIAGQGKSPLHF
>TRBV7-2
CASSFTRVSEQFF
>TRBV4-2
CASSSSRERSTDTQYF
>TRBV5-1
CASSPSLNSGNTIYF
>TRBV4-3
CASSPGTGVRETQYF
>TRBV27
CASRKDRVSDEQYF
>TRBV9
CASSISQGGWDNEQFF
>TRBV12-3/TRBV12-4
CASSGGGYGYTF
>TRBV11-3
CASSGTSRHEQFF
>TRBV27
CASRGQGITEAFF
>TRBV25-1
CASSSRGTTNGYTF
>TRBV5-6
CASSWGQGARGQPQHF
>TRBV3-1/TRBV3-2
CASSQLDRTSGGQYF
>TRBV5-1
CASSQLGLAGGHHTDTQYF
>TRBV4-2
CASSQQVTGELFF
>TRBV10-3
CAIRAQETQYF
>TRBV4-2
CASSLAQGGHGYTF
>TRBV5-4
CASSLGLAVPAQFF
>TRBV7-2
CASRGADQPQHF
>TRBV7-9
CASSLLLAGGNEQFF
>TRBV7-7
CASSTGETQYF
>TRBV28
CASSPSRGLGTDTQYF
>TRBV18
CASSPRPTSPSYNEQFF
>TRBV6-5
CASRLDSNQPQHF
>TRBV7-9
CASSLLQGSGYEQYF
>TRBV27
CASSLGTGLYEQYF
>TRBV3-1/TRBV3-2
CASSQGVDRGPQHF
>TRBV28
CASSSPSETYGYTF
>TRBV3-1/TRBV3-2
CASSQSGLAGTRDEQFF
>TRBV7-2
CASSPGSTDTQYF
>TRBV28
CASSLFDRGEQYF
>TRBV6-6
CASSPDRGWGYGYTF
>TRBV9
CASSVSSGSTDTQYF
>TRBV4-1
CASSQDPGRSDEQFF
>TRBV7-6
CASSFSGPYYNEQFF
>TRBV7-6
CASSTGTRGLGGTQYF
>TRBV28
CASSPPRNTEAFF
>TRBV5-1
CASSLAGSTDTQYF
>TRBV3-1/TRBV3-2
CASSQFASGATGELFF